This entry describes one TCR beta chain. The data were obtained in a study of control samples from healthy donors and cancer patients. Data came from immunoSEQ multiplex PCR; TCRdb stores just in-frame clones and leaves some out. Of approximately 170,000 clones in the sample, about 93% were seen once. The CDR3 is made up of 17 amino acids. The V gene's germline CDR1 is SEHNR and CDR2 FQNEAQ (reference sequence). V lost 2 bases and J lost 0; bases outside the gene matches: 4. This receptor was taken from a woman aged 55-69 years in good health. The sample consisted of blood. J is TRBJ2-4 and V is TRBV7-9, with 10 bases lining up with TRBD2. DNA for the CDR3: TGTGCCAGCAGCTTACAAGCGGGGGGGCTAGCCAAAAACATTCAGTACTTC. As protein: CASSLQAGGLAKNIQYF. The complete variable domain, with remaining parts taken from reference TRBV7-9 and TRBJ2-4, reads DTGVSQNPRHKITKRGQNVTFRCDPISEHNRLYWYRQTLGQGPEFLTYFQNEAQLEKSRLLSDRFSAERPKGSFSTLEIQRTEQGDSAMYLCASSLQAGGLAKNIQYFGAGTRLSVL.